This is a list of T cell receptor beta chains from one sample in a study of T cell changes during pregnancy in multiple sclerosis. Profiled with immunoSEQ multiplex PCR; TCRdb holds only in-frame clones, not every one. The sample comprises about 80,000 clones, about 92% of which are singletons, and almost 1.5% rests with the top ten. This specimen was peripheral blood, taken before pregnancy. These receptors were taken from a female donor with multiple sclerosis, enrolled in a pregnancy study. The CDR3 runs from the conserved cysteine through the conserved F or W. D genes are given only for firm matches. Clone sizes are given selectively: once, few, many, or a class where the clone is expanded.

>TRBD2|TRBV11-2|TRBJ2-1|.
CASSFGLASYNEQFF
TGTGCCAGCAGTTTCGGACTAGCTTCCTACAATGAGCAGTTCTTC
>.|TRBV6-5|TRBJ1-1|.
CASSRGEDEAFF
TGTGCCAGCAGCCGTGGTGAGGATGAAGCTTTCTTT
>TRBD2|TRBV9|TRBJ2-5|.
CASSVDPSGGSKETQYF
TGTGCCAGCAGCGTAGACCCAAGCGGGGGGAGTAAAGAGACCCAGTACTTC
>TRBD1|TRBV30|TRBJ1-6|.
CAWTPGAFGQGDYSPLHF
TGTGCCTGGACCCCAGGTGCTTTCGGACAGGGGGATTATTCACCCCTCCACTTT
>TRBD1|TRBV9|TRBJ2-5|.
CASSVGGTGEGTQYF
TGTGCCAGCAGCGTAGGGGGGACAGGTGAGGGGACCCAGTACTTC
>TRBD1|TRBV10-3|TRBJ1-1|.
CAIRDRMNTEAFF
TGTGCCATCAGGGACAGGATGAACACTGAAGCTTTCTTT
>TRBD1|TRBV6-5|TRBJ2-3|once
CASRTGPSTDTQYF
TGTGCCAGCAGGACAGGGCCTAGCACAGATACGCAGTATTTT
>.|TRBV2|TRBJ2-6|.
CASNKLQGLSSGANVLTF
TGTGCCAGCAATAAACTGCAGGGGCTGAGCTCTGGGGCCAACGTCCTGACTTTC
>.|TRBV5-1|TRBJ1-5|.
CASSLLQGGQPQHF
TGCGCCAGCAGCTTACTACAGGGAGGGCAGCCCCAGCATTTT
>TRBD1|TRBV2|TRBJ1-2|few
CASSGLRGPLYGYTF
TGTGCCAGCAGTGGGTTAAGGGGGCCACTTTACGGCTACACCTTC
>TRBD1|TRBV6-1|TRBJ2-2|.
CASSLDRVSGELFF
TGTGCCAGCAGCCTCGACAGGGTCTCCGGGGAGCTGTTTTTT
>TRBD1|TRBV9|TRBJ1-3|.
CASSTRTGQVYF
TGTGCCAGCAGCACGCGGACAGGCCAAGTCTATTTT
>TRBD1|TRBV5-1|TRBJ1-5|.
CASSTGQGDQPQHF
TGCGCCAGCAGCACGGGACAGGGTGATCAGCCCCAGCATTTT